Here is one T cell receptor beta chain with its context. Its antigen is not yet known. Base qualities are missing; no much larger clone stands one base away. To sequence the TCRbeta CDR3 region, genomic DNA was isolated from the sorted cells. TCRbeta CDR3 regions were sequenced using the immunoSEQ Assay. In its TCRdb copy, this immuneACCESS table keeps in-frame sequences only and misses some clones. Where compared with another copy, unresolved V genes explain less than half of these, and the others have no known cause. Across this sample there are tens of thousands of clones, with 70% to 90% seen only once. The ten largest clones take up roughly 0.88% of the sample. The data belong to a study of OX40 agonist ivuxolimab in advanced cancers. Context from the whole study: The costimulatory receptor OX40 (CD134) was targeted by ivuxolimab, a fully human IgG2 agonistic monoclonal antibody. Intravenous ivuxolimab was administered to patients every 2 weeks at six dose levels: 0.01, 0.1, 0.3, 1.5, 3 and 10 mg/kg. Of the approximately 53 patients in dose escalation, 19 had hepatocellular carcinoma, roughly 15 had melanoma, 9 had renal cell carcinoma and 9 had head and neck cancer. In the dose-escalation cohort, 82.7% of patients were male, and the mean age was around 60 years, with a range of roughly 23 to 85. Prior anti-PD-1, anti-PD-L1 or anti-CTLA-4 therapy was permitted, and 40% of dose-escalation patients had received checkpoint inhibitors. Partial responses were achieved by three dose-escalation patients, of whom one had hepatocellular carcinoma and two had cutaneous melanoma. Peripheral TCRbeta sequencing aimed to test whether ivuxolimab altered TCR sequence diversity and caused clonal T-cell expansion. The paper describes the monotherapy dose-escalation part (N = 52 patients) of the phase I trial of ivuxolimab. The paper as a whole reports these results and caveats: In the 0.1-3.0 mg/kg groups, partial responders had among the lowest normalized peripheral clonal expansion, particularly in CD8+ T cells. After ivuxolimab, more expanded clones were found on average in CD8+ T cells than in CD4+ T cells. The antigen specificity of the clonally expanded peripheral T cells was not determined. At doses of 0.1 to 3.0 mg/kg, clonal expansion of both CD4+ and CD8+ T cells in blood was seen between baseline and week 6. Low levels of normalized T-cell clonal expansion were also seen in some patients who did not respond.

The trial excluded patients who had a history of autoimmune disease or were on systemic immunosuppression. In every dose cohort, peripheral blood was drawn for TCR sequencing at baseline, cycle 4 day 1, and cycle 7 day 1. Samples came from an open-label, multicenter, first-in-human phase I dose-escalation trial of ivuxolimab. Adults with locally advanced or metastatic melanoma, renal cell carcinoma, hepatocellular carcinoma or head and neck squamous cell carcinoma were enrolled in the trial. Before TCR sequencing, CD4+ T cells and CD8+ T cells were sorted from peripheral blood as separate populations. The germline V gene yields MNHNS for CDR1 and SASEGT for CDR2. The CDR3, cysteine through phenylalanine, is 13 amino acids long. Only CDR3 DNA remains: 39 bases, in frame from the first base. V is clipped by 6 bases and J by 8 bases, and the sequence between their germline boundaries is 16 bases long.

This sequence originates from an adult with an advanced solid tumor such as melanoma, head and neck, liver or kidney cancer. The chain was built from TRBV6-1 and TRBJ1-2, with no reliable assignment of the D segment. The specimen was CD4+ or CD8+ T cells sorted from blood, collected in a trial of the OX40 agonist ivuxolimab. In nucleotide form, the sequence is TGTGCCAGCAGCAAAGACGTCGTCGGAGGCTACACCTTC. Its translation is CASSKDVVGGYTF.